These T cell receptor beta chains were read from a single sample in a study of blood T cell repertoires in COVID-19. Generated by immunoSEQ multiplex PCR, the TCRdb table keeps only in-frame clones and is missing some. The data show 150,000 to 200,000 clones, around 81% seen once. The sequencing sample was made of peripheral blood. Source of these receptors: an elderly woman with COVID-19, enrolled during active disease. Each CDR3 is given with its conserved first and last residue. The D gene is left open where the match is weak. Only part of the rows carry a size: once, few, many, or a class if the clone is expanded.

j_call	d_call	cdr3_length	clone_size	v_call	cdr3_aa	cdr3_nt
TRBJ2-1	TRBD2	13	once	TRBV6-2/TRBV6-3	CASSLAGRNEQFF	TGTGCCAGCAGTTTAGCGGGGAGGAATGAGCAGTTCTTC
TRBJ1-4	TRBD1	16	NA	TRBV27	CASSPGTGAGEEKLFF	TGTGCCAGCAGTCCCGGGACAGGGGCGGGGGAAGAAAAACTGTTTTTT
TRBJ1-6	NA	18	NA	TRBV9	CASSVGSGSSSYNSPLHF	TGTGCCAGCAGCGTAGGGTCAGGCTCGAGCTCCTATAATTCACCCCTCCACTTT
TRBJ1-4	NA	15	few	TRBV7-2	CASSFIQGLNEKLFF	TGTGCCAGCAGCTTTATTCAGGGCCTTAATGAAAAACTGTTTTTT
TRBJ2-7	TRBD1	13	NA	TRBV10-3	CAISGQGAGEQYF	TGTGCCATCAGCGGACAGGGGGCGGGGGAGCAGTACTTC
TRBJ2-3	TRBD1	15	once	TRBV11-3	CASSPRQGGTDTQYF	TGTGCCAGCAGCCCCAGACAGGGGGGCACAGATACGCAGTATTTT
TRBJ2-7	NA	15	NA	TRBV28	CASSFRVRGSNEQYF	TGTGCCAGCAGTTTTCGCGTCAGGGGTAGTAACGAGCAGTACTTC
TRBJ1-4	NA	16	NA	TRBV18	CASSLRQVATNEKLFF	TGTGCCAGCTCTCTTCGACAGGTGGCAACTAATGAAAAACTGTTTTTT
TRBJ2-1	NA	11	NA	TRBV6-6	CASSPRNEQFF	TGTGCCAGCTCCCCTCGCAATGAGCAGTTCTTC
TRBJ2-7	TRBD2	13	NA	TRBV19	CASSVGLAGEQYF	TGTGCCAGTAGTGTGGGACTAGCGGGTGAGCAGTACTTC
TRBJ2-5	TRBD1	16	NA	TRBV11-3	CASSPRGRGLGETQYF	TGTGCCAGCAGCCCGAGGGGCAGGGGGCTTGGAGAGACCCAGTACTTC
TRBJ1-2	TRBD1	15	NA	TRBV5-1	CASSLAFGTGSGYTF	TGCGCCAGCAGCTTGGCCTTTGGGACAGGGTCTGGCTACACCTTC
TRBJ1-5	NA	13	NA	TRBV19	CASSIVGGQPQHF	TGTGCCAGTAGTATAGTTGGAGGTCAGCCCCAGCATTTT
TRBJ2-1	NA	15	NA	TRBV6-6	CASSNYGSLYNEQFF	TGTGCCAGCAGTAATTACGGGAGCCTCTACAATGAGCAGTTCTTC
TRBJ1-1	TRBD1	14	NA	TRBV11-3	CASSLVAGGGEAFF	TGTGCCAGCAGCTTAGTAGCAGGGGGTGGTGAAGCTTTCTTT
TRBJ1-1	NA	14	once	TRBV4-1	CASSQARGYPEAFF	TGCGCCAGCAGCCAAGCCCGGGGGTATCCTGAAGCTTTCTTT
TRBJ1-6	TRBD1	14	once	TRBV30	CAWSVGTGISPLHF	TGTGCCTGGAGTGTAGGGACAGGGATTTCACCCCTCCACTTT
TRBJ1-4	NA	16	NA	TRBV4-1	CASSRVAAAPNEKLFF	TGCGCCAGCAGCCGCGTGGCGGCAGCTCCTAATGAAAAACTGTTTTTT
TRBJ2-3	NA	15	NA	TRBV5-1	CASSLVTGVTDTQYF	TGCGCCAGCAGCTTGGTTACGGGGGTTACAGATACGCAGTATTTT
TRBJ1-1	TRBD1	16	NA	TRBV4-3	CASSLLSGTGGTEAFF	TGCGCCAGCAGCCTCCTATCAGGGACAGGGGGCACTGAAGCTTTCTTT
TRBJ2-7	NA	12	NA	TRBV7-9	CASSLSAGEQYF	TGTGCCAGCAGCTTATCAGCCGGGGAGCAGTACTTC
TRBJ1-1	NA	14	NA	TRBV2	CASSDHGQNTEAFF	TGTGCCAGCAGTGACCACGGACAGAACACTGAAGCTTTCTTT
TRBJ1-3	TRBD1	15	few	TRBV5-1	CASSPRQGTGNTIYF	TGCGCCAGCAGCCCCAGACAGGGGACTGGAAACACCATATATTTT
TRBJ1-2	TRBD1	15	NA	TRBV4-1	CASSTVGTGGFGYTF	TGCGCCAGCAGCACCGTGGGGACAGGGGGCTTTGGCTACACCTTC
TRBJ1-1	NA	14	NA	TRBV29-1	CSVHRTDSFAEAFF	TGCAGCGTTCACCGGACAGATAGTTTCGCTGAAGCTTTCTTT
TRBJ1-6	NA	15	once	TRBV5-6	CASSPQGNYNSPLHF	TGTGCCAGCAGCCCGCAGGGGAACTATAATTCACCCCTCCACTTT
TRBJ1-6	NA	16	NA	TRBV6-2/TRBV6-3	CASSSRPSGGNSPLHF	TGTGCCAGCAGTTCTCGGCCGTCAGGCGGGAATTCACCCCTCCACTTT
TRBJ2-3	NA	12	NA	TRBV6-2/TRBV6-3	CASSNQGSTQYF	TGTGCCAGCAGCAATCAGGGGAGTACGCAGTATTTT
TRBJ2-1	NA	15	NA	TRBV11-2	CASSLRGGMASEQFF	TGTGCCAGCAGCTTGCGTGGGGGGATGGCGAGTGAGCAGTTCTTC
TRBJ1-2	NA	12	NA	TRBV3-1/TRBV3-2	CASRDTTYGYTF	TGTGCCAGCAGGGACACCACCTATGGCTACACCTTC
TRBJ2-3	TRBD2	16	NA	TRBV28	CASSGTSGGGTDTQYF	TGTGCCAGCAGTGGGACTAGCGGGGGTGGCACAGATACGCAGTATTTT
TRBJ1-4	TRBD1	14	NA	TRBV2	CASRQQGHSEKLFF	TGTGCCAGCAGACAACAGGGGCACTCTGAAAAACTGTTTTTT
TRBJ1-3	TRBD1	17	NA	TRBV5-1	CASSSYDREDVGNTIYF	TGCGCCAGCAGTTCATATGACAGGGAGGATGTAGGAAACACCATATATTTT
TRBJ1-1	TRBD1	15	NA	TRBV27	CASSWDRGGWTEAFF	TGTGCCAGCAGTTGGGACAGGGGAGGATGGACTGAAGCTTTCTTT
TRBJ1-1	NA	14	NA	TRBV7-8	CASSFGQMNTEAFF	TGTGCCAGCAGCTTTGGACAGATGAACACTGAAGCTTTCTTT
TRBJ2-3	NA	13	few	TRBV4-1	CASSQDRGYTQYF	TGCGCCAGCAGCCAAGACAGGGGTTATACGCAGTATTTT
TRBJ2-3	NA	16	NA	TRBV30	CAWSGDERGATDTQYF	TGTGCCTGGAGCGGGGACGAACGCGGGGCCACAGATACGCAGTATTTT
TRBJ1-1	NA	14	NA	TRBV27	CASSLSRGVTEAFF	TGTGCCAGCAGTTTGAGCAGGGGAGTCACTGAAGCTTTCTTT
TRBJ2-2	NA	15	NA	TRBV5-4	CASSRIQGNTGELFF	TGTGCCAGCAGCCGGATTCAGGGGAACACCGGGGAGCTGTTTTTT
TRBJ1-1	NA	14	NA	TRBV15	CATSFSRGNTEAFF	TGTGCCACCAGCTTCAGTCGGGGGAACACTGAAGCTTTCTTT
TRBJ1-6	NA	17	NA	TRBV19	CASSPRTASSYNSPLHF	TGTGCCAGTAGTCCCCGGACAGCTAGCTCCTATAATTCACCCCTCCACTTT
TRBJ2-7	NA	15	NA	TRBV4-3	CASSQGQASAYEQYF	TGCGCCAGCAGCCAAGGACAGGCATCCGCCTACGAGCAGTACTTC
TRBJ2-2	TRBD2	17	NA	TRBV4-2	CASSQKGLAENTGELFF	TGTGCCAGCAGCCAGAAGGGACTAGCGGAGAACACCGGGGAGCTGTTTTTT
TRBJ2-3	TRBD2	15	few	TRBV7-9	CASSLVAGVTDTQYF	TGTGCCAGCAGCTTAGTAGCGGGAGTCACAGATACGCAGTATTTT
TRBJ2-7	NA	14	once	TRBV13	CASSLTSRPYEQYF	TGTGCCAGCAGCTTAACGTCCAGGCCCTACGAGCAGTACTTC
TRBJ1-1	TRBD1	14	NA	TRBV11-2	CASSRSTGTVEAFF	TGTGCCAGCAGCCGATCGACAGGGACGGTTGAAGCTTTCTTT
TRBJ1-2	NA	11	NA	TRBV9	CASSALRSYTF	TGTGCCAGCAGCGCACTACGTAGCTACACCTTC
TRBJ1-6	TRBD1	14	NA	TRBV6-5	CASSWTGANSPLHF	TGTGCCAGCAGTTGGACAGGGGCTAATTCACCCCTCCACTTT
TRBJ1-4	TRBD1	17	few	TRBV18	CASSPRGTGPTNEKLFF	TGTGCCAGCTCACCACGGGGGACAGGGCCAACTAATGAAAAACTGTTTTTT
TRBJ1-5	TRBD1	14	NA	TRBV28	CGTGGGNSNQPQHF	TGTGGGACAGGGGGTGGAAATAGCAATCAGCCCCAGCATTTT
TRBJ1-4	TRBD1	17	NA	TRBV19	CASSADRDAATNEKLFF	TGTGCCAGTAGTGCAGACAGGGATGCGGCCACTAATGAAAAACTGTTTTTT